Described below is a single TCR beta chain sequence and its context. Its antigen is unidentified. The sample comes from a study of radiotherapy plus CTLA-4 blockade in lung cancer. Regarding the study as a whole: Researchers report tumor-derived TCR clones expanding in blood after radiotherapy plus ipilimumab.

This table comes from immunoSEQ multiplex PCR, and its TCRdb copy is limited to in-frame clones, with some not included. The sample has 89,000 or so clones; about 81% are singletons. The study treated chemo-refractory metastatic non-small-cell lung cancer patients with focal radiation plus ipilimumab CTLA-4 blockade. The V and J ends lost 4 bases and 3 bases, in that order; junction bases with no gene match: 8. CDR3 size: 15 residues. CDR1 is SGHRS and CDR2 is YFSETQ in the germline V gene. V and J are TRBV5-1 and TRBJ2-3; 7 nucleotides agree with TRBD2. The sequences come from peripheral blood, collected from a patient treated with radiotherapy plus ipilimumab. This sequence originates from a human donor with non-small cell lung cancer who had a partial response to radiotherapy plus ipilimumab. CDR3 region: CASSLPGLTTDTQYF. CDR3 coding DNA: TGCGCCAGCAGCCTGCCGGGACTAACGACAGATACGCAGTATTTT.